Shown below are 20 T cell receptor beta chains from a single sample sequenced in a study of graft-versus-host responses after intestinal transplantation. Sequencing used immunoSEQ multiplex PCR; TCRdb keeps in-frame clones, though not all of them. This sample has 55,000 to 70,000 clones; about 90% occur once, and the top ten carry around 2.5%. The sequenced sample was PBMCs, obtained roughly 120 days after intestinal transplantation. Every receptor here comes from a human patient who received an intestinal transplant, so some T cells may come from the graft donor.

V is TRBV5-4 and J is TRBJ1-2; D might be TRBD1 (6 bases). The CDR3 is 13 amino acids. Germline CDR1 reads SGHNT; CDR2 reads YYREEE (reference sequence). With 1 base removed from V and 3 bases from J, the gap between germline ends came to 7 bases. Here the CDR3 reads CASSLSGDYGYTF. The DNA for the CDR3 is TGTGCCAGCAGCTTGTCAGGGGACTATGGCTACACCTTC.

This sequence joins TRBV28 and TRBJ2-1; the D is unclear. The length of the CDR3 is 15 residues. The germline V gene has CDR1 MDHEN and CDR2 SYDVKM. Trimming left V 3 bases short and J 2 bases short, with 11 bases between. The CDR3 reads CASSLAGATYNEQFF. CDR3 bases: TGTGCCAGCAGTTTGGCAGGCGCTACCTACAATGAGCAGTTCTTC.

The chain carries TRBV6-6 and TRBJ2-7, with D possibly called TRBD1 or TRBD2 (5 bases each). The CDR3 totals 11 residues. The V gene lost 5 bases and the J gene lost 7 bases, with 9 bases spanning the gap. Germline CDR1 is MNHNY and CDR2 is SVGAGI (reference sequence). CDR3 amino acids: CASSAGTEQYF. In DNA form, the CDR3 reads TGTGCCAGCAGTGCCGGGACGGAGCAGTACTTC.

This clone was observed a single time. The chain has TRBV2 and TRBJ2-7; D is unresolved. The CDR3 is 12 amino acids. CDR1 is SNHLY, CDR2 FYNNEI, per germline. The V end was cut by 7 bases, the J end by 1 base, with 8 bases between. CDR3 nucleotide sequence: TGTGCCAGCACAGGCAGATCCTACGAGCAGTACTTC. Protein product: CASTGRSYEQYF.

This clone has only a few counts. The chain couples TRBV27 to TRBJ2-7; D gene uncertain. Trimming removed 6 bases from V and 4 bases from J, with 7 bases in between. Germline values: CDR1 MNHEY, CDR2 SMNVEV (reference sequence). The CDR3 runs 11 residues. Here the CDR3 reads CASSHLYEQYF. The DNA of the CDR3 is TGTGCCAGCAGCCATTTGTACGAGCAGTACTTC.

The CDR3 is CASSLALAGGREQYF. The CDR3 region has the DNA TGTGCCAGCAGCTTGGCCCTAGCGGGGGGGCGAGAGCAGTACTTC. The gene calls are TRBV5-4 and TRBJ2-5; 12 bases are shared with TRBD2. Unmatched junction bases numbered 8, after V lost 0 bases and J lost 11 bases. Germline V gene data show CDR1 as SGHNT and CDR2 as YYREEE (reference sequence). CDR3 length equals 15 residues.

The chain has TRBV27 and TRBJ2-7; D possibly uses TRBD1 or TRBD2 (6 bases each). V shed 2 bases and J shed 5 bases, with 19 bases lying between them. The CDR3 has 16 amino acids. Germline CDR1 reads MNHEY; CDR2 reads SMNVEV (reference sequence). CDR3 residues: CASSLSPGAGSDEQYF. CDR3 in DNA: TGTGCCAGCAGTTTAAGCCCGGGGGCAGGGTCCGACGAGCAGTACTTC.

The chain employs TRBV18 and TRBJ1-2, with D maybe TRBD1 (6 bases). This CDR3 has 15 residues. The V gene lost 1 base and the J gene lost 0 bases, with 9 bases spanning the gap. Germline-derived CDR1 and CDR2 are KGHSH and LQKENI. In DNA form, the CDR3 reads TGTGCCAGCTCACCACGGGGGGCATCTAACTATGGCTACACCTTC. This codes for CASSPRGASNYGYTF.

This chain links TRBV6-5 with TRBJ1-1; perhaps TRBD1 as D (5 bases). Trimming cost V 0 bases and J 3 bases, with 8 bases left between them. The length of the CDR3 is 14 residues. The germline gives CDR1 MNHEY, CDR2 SVGAGI. The CDR3: CASSYSGAHTEAFF. CDR3 sequence (DNA): TGTGCCAGCAGTTACTCCGGGGCTCACACTGAAGCTTTCTTT.

The chain employs TRBV18 and TRBJ2-5; 10 bases are a match to TRBD2. The germline gives CDR1 KGHSH, CDR2 LQKENI. V gave up 4 bases and J gave up 1 base; unmatched junction bases: 6. CDR3 length equals 16 residues. This CDR3 is CASSLAWTSGQETQYF. The CDR3 DNA reads as TGTGCCAGCTCACTCGCATGGACTAGCGGCCAAGAGACCCAGTACTTC.

The rearrangement uses TRBV28 and TRBJ2-4, with D perhaps being TRBD1 or TRBD2 (6 bases each). Germline V gene sequence: CDR1 MDHEN, CDR2 SYDVKM. The CDR3 contains 15 residues. Trimming removed 4 bases from V and 8 bases from J, with 18 bases in between. The CDR3 DNA reads as TGTGCCAGCAGTTCCCCAGGAAGGGGGGTGGACATTCAGTACTTC. Amino acid sequence: CASSSPGRGVDIQYF.

The chain has TRBV14 and TRBJ1-2; D remains ambiguous. The germline V and J ends were trimmed by 4 bases and 4 bases, with 10 bases remaining between them. The germline gives CDR1 SGHDN, CDR2 FVKESK. The CDR3 spans 13 residues. The CDR3 here is CASSPDGIYGYTF. CDR3 in DNA: TGTGCCAGCAGCCCGGACGGAATCTATGGCTACACCTTC.

This chain uses TRBV4-1 with TRBJ2-2, with D possibly matching TRBD1 (6 bases). V was trimmed by 4 bases and J by 5 bases, leaving 11 bases between them. Germline V gene data show CDR1 as MGHRA and CDR2 as YSYEKL. There are 14 residues in the CDR3. The CDR3 nucleotides read TGCGCCAGCAGCCGCCAGAGGGGGACCGGGGAGCTGTTTTTT. This sequence encodes CASSRQRGTGELFF.

The chain has TRBV4-1 and TRBJ2-1; possible D gene TRBD2, 6 bases. The V end lost 1 base, the J end lost 4 bases, and 14 bases lay between the germline ends. The CDR3 spans 16 residues. Germline lookup yields CDR1 MGHRA and CDR2 YSYEKL. Here the CDR3 DNA reads TGCGCCAGCAGCCAAGCTGGAGGGGCGGGGTACAATGAGCAGTTCTTC. Amino acid sequence: CASSQAGGAGYNEQFF.

The V gene is TRBV7-2, the J gene TRBJ2-1; 10 bases map to TRBD2. CDR1 and CDR2 (germline): SGHTA, FQGNSA. V was pared by 1 base and J by 4 bases, with 10 bases of the junction left unmatched. The CDR3 has 18 amino acids. The CDR3 sequence is CASSLVAPSGRRYNEQFF. The CDR3 nucleotides are TGTGCCAGCAGCTTAGTCGCACCTAGCGGGAGACGATACAATGAGCAGTTCTTC.

Worth noting for this clone: The junction and the germline gene differ at one end; a read error may be behind it. Additional DNA sequences in this sample encode the identical CDR3. V is TRBV2 and J is TRBJ2-2; either TRBD1 or TRBD2 may supply D (5 bases each). The germline V gene encodes CDR1 SNHLY and CDR2 FYNNEI. The CDR3 sequence is 12 residues long. CDR3 nucleotide sequence: TGTGCCAGCAGGCTAGGGACCGGGGAGCTGTTCTTT. Its protein product is CASRLGTGELFF.

The chain combines TRBV6-5 with TRBJ1-4; TRBD1 matches at 8 bases. With V trimmed by 6 bases and J by 8 bases, 8 bases remained unmatched. The CDR3 is 14 residues long. Per germline, CDR1 MNHEY and CDR2 SVGAGI. CDR3 in DNA: TGTGCCAGCAGCACGGCAGGGGGCAGCGAAAAACTGTTTTTT. Its translation: CASSTAGGSEKLFF.

In DNA, the CDR3 is TGTGCCAGCAGCGTGAGAACAGGGGAGGGGACCCAGTACTTC. It codes for CASSVRTGEGTQYF. This rearrangement joins TRBV9 to TRBJ2-7; D may be TRBD1 or TRBD2 (7 bases each). The assigned J gene may be wrong: the sequence end matches TRBJ2-5 better. The CDR3 length is 14 residues. Per germline, CDR1 SGDLS and CDR2 YYNGEE.

The chain couples TRBV11-2 to TRBJ2-7, with D unclear. Looked up from germline, CDR1 is SGHAT and CDR2 is FQNNGV. This CDR3 is built from 14 residues. V shed 1 base and J shed 2 bases, with 9 bases lying between them. CDR3 coding DNA: TGTGCCAGCAGCTTAGCCGGGCAGACCTACGAGCAGTACTTC. Translating it yields CASSLAGQTYEQYF.

This chain joins TRBV11-2 and TRBJ2-5; D not certain. Germline CDR1 SGHAT, CDR2 FQNNGV. V lost 1 base and J lost 5, with 17 bases in between. The CDR3 runs 16 residues. The DNA of the CDR3 is TGTGCCAGCAGCTTAGGAGTCCGACATCCCTATGAGACCCAGTACTTC. Its translation: CASSLGVRHPYETQYF.